In its sample, the clone carrying this T cell receptor (beta chain) was seen a few times. This sample stems from a study of T-cell memory formation after mild COVID-19. TCRdb reprocessed the 5' RACE reads via MiXCR and lists one record per CDR3 protein. The repertoire has approximately 350,000 distinct CDR3 sequences, around an eighth of them found once; the top ten carry approximately 20%. The receptor was derived from a man younger than 35 who had mild COVID-19 (a few samples of this study predate the infection). Cell type and time point are not known. The specimen was PBMCs or a T cell subset sorted from them (not recorded which).

CDR3 bases: TGCATGATCAGGACAGGGAAGGACTACGAGCAGTACGTC. Residues: CMIRTGKDYEQYV. The chain joins TRBV20-1 to TRBJ2-7, with 8 bases matching TRBD1. This CDR3 contains 13 residues. Germline CDR1 reads DFQATT; CDR2 reads SNEGSKA (reference sequence).